This is a list of T cell receptor beta chains from one sample in a study of blood T cell repertoires in COVID-19. The table came from immunoSEQ multiplex PCR; TCRdb's copy has only in-frame clones and leaves some out. Of about 150,000 clones in the sample, more than 75% are singletons; the top ten hold roughly 15%. The sequenced sample consisted of peripheral blood. The source is a human donor with acute or convalescent COVID-19. The donor label of this sample is uncertain. Each CDR3 is given with its conserved first and last residue. Clone sizes are given selectively: once, few, many, or a class where the clone is expanded.

clone_size cdr3_length j_call v_call cdr3_aa
NA 18 TRBJ2-2 TRBV27 CASSLVLAGGRWTGELFF
NA 13 TRBJ1-6 TRBV19 CASTVSYNSPLHF
NA 15 TRBJ1-3 TRBV5-1 CASSLGTASGNTIYF
NA 12 TRBJ1-2 TRBV19 CAGRTGNYGYTF
NA 18 TRBJ2-7 TRBV3-1/TRBV3-2 CASSQGLAGGTISYEQYF
NA 14 TRBJ2-7 TRBV2 CASSEQGASYEQYF
once 15 TRBJ2-5 TRBV4-2 CASSQAAGGRETQYF
NA 15 TRBJ1-4 TRBV7-2 CASSLAFPLQGKLFF
few 13 TRBJ2-7 TRBV27 CASSFSRGNEQYF
few 13 TRBJ1-2 TRBV29-1 CSARDRVGFGYTF
NA 17 TRBJ1-5 TRBV5-5 CASSLRLTAASNQPQHF
NA 13 TRBJ1-1 TRBV7-9 CASSPRENTEAFF
few 18 TRBJ1-4 TRBV2 CASKYRDREVITNEKLFF